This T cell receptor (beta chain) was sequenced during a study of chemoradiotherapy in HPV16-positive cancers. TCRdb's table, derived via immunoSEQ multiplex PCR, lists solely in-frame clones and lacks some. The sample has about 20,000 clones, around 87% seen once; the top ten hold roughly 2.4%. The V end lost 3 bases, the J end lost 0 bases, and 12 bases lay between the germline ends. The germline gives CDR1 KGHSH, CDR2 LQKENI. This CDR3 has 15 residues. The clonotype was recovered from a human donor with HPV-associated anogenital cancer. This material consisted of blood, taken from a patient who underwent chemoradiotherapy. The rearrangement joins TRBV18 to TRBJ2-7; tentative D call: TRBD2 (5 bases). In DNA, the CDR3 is TGTGCCAGCTCACCCGGCGGGCGAACCTCCTACGAGCAGTACTTC. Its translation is CASSPGGRTSYEQYF.